A selection of T cell receptor beta chains follows, all from one sample in a study of neurological immune-mediated disorders. TCRdb reprocessed the 5' RACE reads with MiXCR, giving one entry per CDR3 protein. The top ten clones hold around 5% of a sample with about 30,000 distinct CDR3 sequences, about 16% of them seen once. Sample: CD4+ T cells from blood. The receptors were gathered from a female donor with HTLV-1-associated myelopathy (HAM/TSP). Both conserved end residues are part of each CDR3. Each record gives: V gene, D gene, clone size, CDR3 length, J gene, CDR3 protein, CDR3 DNA. D genes are given only for firm matches. Expanded clones get a size class; other rows say once, few or many, or leave the size out.

V gene: TRBV20-1; D gene: .; clone size: large; CDR3 length: 12; J gene: TRBJ1-1; CDR3 protein: CSAFLVNTEAFF; CDR3 DNA: TGCAGTGCTTTTTTAGTGAACACTGAAGCTTTCTTT
V gene: TRBV15; D gene: TRBD2; clone size: many; CDR3 length: 15; J gene: TRBJ2-1; CDR3 protein: CATSRIAGGFNEQFF; CDR3 DNA: TGTGCCACCAGCAGGATAGCGGGGGGTTTCAATGAGCAGTTCTTC
V gene: TRBV4-1; D gene: TRBD1; clone size: many; CDR3 length: 15; J gene: TRBJ1-6; CDR3 protein: CASSHTPGQSIPLHF; CDR3 DNA: TGCGCCAGCAGCCACACTCCGGGACAGTCCATACCCCTCCACTTT
V gene: TRBV7-2; D gene: .; clone size: many; CDR3 length: 16; J gene: TRBJ2-1; CDR3 protein: CASSPNGGTGYNEQFF; CDR3 DNA: TGTGCCAGCAGCCCTAATGGGGGGACGGGATACAATGAGCAGTTCTTC
V gene: TRBV4-2; D gene: .; clone size: many; CDR3 length: 15; J gene: TRBJ2-1; CDR3 protein: CASSRRQGSYNEQFF; CDR3 DNA: TGTGCCAGCAGCCGAAGACAAGGCTCCTACAATGAGCAGTTCTTC
V gene: TRBV20-1; D gene: .; clone size: many; CDR3 length: 14; J gene: TRBJ1-2; CDR3 protein: CSATHPEGFDGYTF; CDR3 DNA: TGCAGTGCCACCCATCCTGAGGGGTTCGATGGCTACACCTTC
V gene: TRBV10-1; D gene: .; clone size: .; CDR3 length: 14; J gene: TRBJ2-1; CDR3 protein: CASSDPGPYNEQFF; CDR3 DNA: TGCGCCAGCAGTGACCCAGGGCCGTACAATGAGCAGTTCTTC
V gene: TRBV9; D gene: .; clone size: many; CDR3 length: 15; J gene: TRBJ1-4; CDR3 protein: CASSVSPGGGGKLFF; CDR3 DNA: TGTGCCAGCAGCGTAAGCCCTGGTGGGGGCGGGAAACTGTTTTTT
V gene: TRBV15; D gene: .; clone size: .; CDR3 length: 14; J gene: TRBJ2-7; CDR3 protein: CATSRDVATYEQYF; CDR3 DNA: TGTGCCACCAGCAGAGATGTTGCCACCTACGAGCAGTACTTC
V gene: TRBV9; D gene: .; clone size: .; CDR3 length: 17; J gene: TRBJ2-1; CDR3 protein: CASSVVLSGGNNNEQFF; CDR3 DNA: TGTGCCAGCAGCGTAGTACTATCGGGGGGCAATAACAATGAGCAGTTCTTC
V gene: TRBV10-2; D gene: TRBD2; clone size: many; CDR3 length: 14; J gene: TRBJ2-2; CDR3 protein: CASADWREGGELLF; CDR3 DNA: TGCGCCAGCGCGGATTGGCGGGAGGGGGGGGAGCTGCTTTTT
V gene: TRBV29-1; D gene: .; clone size: many; CDR3 length: 15; J gene: TRBJ1-2; CDR3 protein: CSVEDTGRGNYGYTF; CDR3 DNA: TGCAGCGTTGAAGATACGGGCAGGGGTAACTATGGCTACACCTTC
V gene: TRBV20-1; D gene: .; clone size: many; CDR3 length: 15; J gene: TRBJ2-7; CDR3 protein: CSWGSGGGGPHEQYF; CDR3 DNA: TGCAGTTGGGGCTCGGGCGGGGGCGGGCCCCACGAGCAGTACTTC
V gene: TRBV11-2; D gene: TRBD1; clone size: .; CDR3 length: 16; J gene: TRBJ2-7; CDR3 protein: CASSFYGTGAGLLQYF; CDR3 DNA: TGTGCCAGCAGCTTTTATGGGACAGGGGCCGGCTTGCTGCAGTACTTC
V gene: TRBV10-2; D gene: .; clone size: medium-sized; CDR3 length: 13; J gene: TRBJ1-1; CDR3 protein: CASSANRGTEAFF; CDR3 DNA: TGCGCCAGCAGTGCGAATCGTGGAACTGAAGCTTTCTTT
V gene: TRBV4-2; D gene: TRBD1; clone size: many; CDR3 length: 14; J gene: TRBJ2-5; CDR3 protein: CASSQQGARETQYF; CDR3 DNA: TGTGCCAGCAGCCAACAGGGGGCAAGGGAGACCCAGTACTTC
V gene: TRBV20-1; D gene: .; clone size: .; CDR3 length: 16; J gene: TRBJ1-3; CDR3 protein: CGARAPGWGAGNTIYF; CDR3 DNA: TGTGGTGCTAGAGCTCCCGGGTGGGGCGCTGGAAACACCATATATTTT
V gene: TRBV11-2; D gene: TRBD2; clone size: .; CDR3 length: 15; J gene: TRBJ2-1; CDR3 protein: CASSLEGGGDNEQFF; CDR3 DNA: TGTGCCAGCAGCTTAGAGGGGGGAGGGGACAATGAGCAGTTCTTC
V gene: TRBV19; D gene: .; clone size: many; CDR3 length: 14; J gene: TRBJ1-6; CDR3 protein: CATTLAAGDGPLHF; CDR3 DNA: TGTGCCACCACACTCGCCGCAGGGGACGGACCCCTCCACTTT
V gene: TRBV5-1; D gene: .; clone size: many; CDR3 length: 17; J gene: TRBJ2-2; CDR3 protein: CASSLEPYAPNTGELFF; CDR3 DNA: TGCGCCAGCAGCTTGGAACCCTATGCCCCGAACACCGGGGAGCTGTTTTTT
V gene: TRBV21-1; D gene: .; clone size: many; CDR3 length: 17; J gene: TRBJ2-3; CDR3 protein: CASSEIHPSWGTDTQYF; CDR3 DNA: TGTGCCAGCAGCGAAATCCATCCTAGTTGGGGCACAGATACGCAGTATTTT
V gene: TRBV6-1; D gene: .; clone size: medium-sized; CDR3 length: 13; J gene: TRBJ2-7; CDR3 protein: CASSATGFYEQYF; CDR3 DNA: TGTGCCAGCAGCGCAACAGGGTTCTACGAGCAGTACTTC
V gene: TRBV12-5; D gene: .; clone size: few; CDR3 length: 13; J gene: TRBJ1-1; CDR3 protein: CASGLGGFGEAFF; CDR3 DNA: TGTGCTAGTGGTTTGGGCGGATTTGGTGAAGCTTTCTTT
V gene: TRBV3-1; D gene: TRBD1; clone size: many; CDR3 length: 14; J gene: TRBJ1-2; CDR3 protein: CASSQDAGGRGYTF; CDR3 DNA: TGTGCCAGCAGCCAAGATGCAGGGGGCCGGGGCTACACCTTC
V gene: TRBV11-2; D gene: TRBD1; clone size: .; CDR3 length: 16; J gene: TRBJ2-3; CDR3 protein: CASSSYLTGGADTQYF; CDR3 DNA: TGTGCCAGCAGCTCGTATTTGACAGGGGGTGCAGATACGCAGTATTTT
V gene: TRBV7-9; D gene: TRBD1; clone size: many; CDR3 length: 13; J gene: TRBJ2-7; CDR3 protein: CASSTTGGYEQYF; CDR3 DNA: TGTGCCAGCAGCACAACAGGGGGGTACGAGCAGTACTTC
V gene: TRBV30; D gene: .; clone size: .; CDR3 length: 15; J gene: TRBJ2-6; CDR3 protein: CAWSVGSPGANVLTF; CDR3 DNA: TGTGCCTGGAGTGTAGGGTCCCCTGGGGCCAACGTCCTGACTTTC
V gene: TRBV15; D gene: .; clone size: many; CDR3 length: 15; J gene: TRBJ1-3; CDR3 protein: CATSRDPGKGNTIYF; CDR3 DNA: TGTGCCACCAGCAGAGATCCAGGGAAAGGAAACACCATATATTTT
V gene: TRBV18; D gene: TRBD1; clone size: few; CDR3 length: 18; J gene: TRBJ1-3; CDR3 protein: CASSPRAAGTDSGNTIYF; CDR3 DNA: TGTGCCAGCTCCCCCAGGGCGGCAGGGACAGACTCTGGAAACACCATATATTTT
V gene: TRBV19; D gene: .; clone size: many; CDR3 length: 13; J gene: TRBJ2-1; CDR3 protein: CASSKRIYNEQFF; CDR3 DNA: TGTGCCAGTAGTAAACGGATCTACAATGAGCAGTTCTTC
V gene: TRBV5-1; D gene: .; clone size: many; CDR3 length: 16; J gene: TRBJ1-1; CDR3 protein: CASSLDPVGVATEAFF; CDR3 DNA: TGCGCCAGCAGCTTGGATCCAGTTGGGGTGGCCACTGAAGCTTTCTTT
V gene: TRBV2; D gene: .; clone size: .; CDR3 length: 13; J gene: TRBJ2-5; CDR3 protein: CATQGRGQETQYF; CDR3 DNA: TGTGCCACCCAGGGCAGGGGCCAAGAGACCCAGTACTTC
V gene: TRBV20-1; D gene: .; clone size: many; CDR3 length: 15; J gene: TRBJ2-5; CDR3 protein: CSAPQRAQRAETQYF; CDR3 DNA: TGCAGTGCGCCTCAGCGGGCCCAGCGGGCGGAGACCCAGTACTTC
V gene: TRBV20-1; D gene: TRBD1; clone size: many; CDR3 length: 13; J gene: TRBJ2-5; CDR3 protein: CSAVGQAQETQYF; CDR3 DNA: TGCAGTGCCGTGGGACAGGCCCAAGAGACCCAGTACTTC
V gene: TRBV20-1; D gene: .; clone size: .; CDR3 length: 12; J gene: TRBJ1-1; CDR3 protein: CRGFSGNTEAFF; CDR3 DNA: TGCAGGGGGTTCTCCGGGAACACTGAAGCTTTCTTT
V gene: TRBV20-1; D gene: TRBD2; clone size: medium-sized; CDR3 length: 16; J gene: TRBJ2-3; CDR3 protein: CSARDSWREMVDTQYF; CDR3 DNA: TGCAGTGCTAGAGATAGTTGGCGGGAGATGGTAGATACGCAGTATTTT
V gene: TRBV10-3; D gene: .; clone size: many; CDR3 length: 13; J gene: TRBJ1-3; CDR3 protein: CAIRGYSGNTIYF; CDR3 DNA: TGTGCCATCAGGGGTTACTCTGGAAACACCATATATTTT
V gene: TRBV5-1; D gene: TRBD2; clone size: many; CDR3 length: 18; J gene: TRBJ2-3; CDR3 protein: CASSLRTSGGTSTDTQYF; CDR3 DNA: TGCGCCAGCAGCCTGAGGACTAGCGGGGGGACTAGCACAGATACGCAGTATTTT
V gene: TRBV12-3/TRBV12-4; D gene: TRBD2; clone size: many; CDR3 length: 16; J gene: TRBJ2-5; CDR3 protein: CASSNSQRGGKETQYF; CDR3 DNA: TGTGCCAGCAGCAATTCCCAGCGGGGGGGCAAAGAGACCCAGTACTTC
V gene: TRBV4-1; D gene: .; clone size: many; CDR3 length: 16; J gene: TRBJ2-7; CDR3 protein: CASSLGIVGLPYEQYF; CDR3 DNA: TGCGCCAGCAGCCTCGGAATCGTAGGGCTCCCCTACGAGCAGTACTTC
V gene: TRBV9; D gene: TRBD1; clone size: few; CDR3 length: 15; J gene: TRBJ2-7; CDR3 protein: CASSPSDRASSEQYF; CDR3 DNA: TGTGCCAGCAGCCCATCGGACAGGGCTAGTAGCGAGCAGTACTTC
V gene: TRBV7-2; D gene: .; clone size: .; CDR3 length: 15; J gene: TRBJ1-1; CDR3 protein: CTSSETTGGWTEAFF; CDR3 DNA: TGTACCAGCAGCGAGACGACAGGTGGCTGGACTGAAGCTTTCTTT
V gene: TRBV7-3; D gene: .; clone size: many; CDR3 length: 14; J gene: TRBJ2-1; CDR3 protein: CASSLNGGPNEQFF; CDR3 DNA: TGTGCCAGCAGCTTAAACGGCGGACCCAATGAGCAGTTCTTC
V gene: TRBV6-5; D gene: TRBD1; clone size: once; CDR3 length: 15; J gene: TRBJ1-2; CDR3 protein: CASSLTGTGSPGYTF; CDR3 DNA: TGTGCCAGCAGTTTAACCGGGACAGGGTCCCCTGGCTACACCTTC
V gene: TRBV20-1; D gene: .; clone size: many; CDR3 length: 15; J gene: TRBJ2-3; CDR3 protein: CSARDWAESTDTQYF; CDR3 DNA: TGCAGTGCTAGAGATTGGGCGGAAAGCACAGATACGCAGTATTTT
V gene: TRBV3-1; D gene: TRBD2; clone size: few; CDR3 length: 15; J gene: TRBJ2-7; CDR3 protein: CASSLGLALSYKQYF; CDR3 DNA: TGTGCCAGCAGCCTTGGACTAGCCCTCTCCTACAAGCAGTACTTC
V gene: TRBV7-9; D gene: TRBD1; clone size: many; CDR3 length: 13; J gene: TRBJ1-6; CDR3 protein: CASSFTGDSPLHF; CDR3 DNA: TGTGCCAGCAGCTTCACAGGGGATTCACCCCTCCACTTT
V gene: TRBV12-5; D gene: .; clone size: .; CDR3 length: 15; J gene: TRBJ1-5; CDR3 protein: CASGVGGAGGQHQHF; CDR3 DNA: TGTGCTAGTGGGGTGGGAGGGGCTGGGGGTCAGCACCAGCATTTT
V gene: TRBV5-1; D gene: TRBD1; clone size: many; CDR3 length: 18; J gene: TRBJ2-6; CDR3 protein: CASTAGTGYYSGANVLTF; CDR3 DNA: TGCGCCAGTACGGCCGGGACAGGGTACTACTCTGGGGCCAACGTCCTGACTTTC
V gene: TRBV7-2; D gene: .; clone size: many; CDR3 length: 15; J gene: TRBJ2-3; CDR3 protein: CASSLAVQHTDTQYF; CDR3 DNA: TGTGCCAGCAGCTTAGCGGTGCAGCACACAGATACGCAGTATTTT
V gene: TRBV20-1; D gene: TRBD2; clone size: many; CDR3 length: 14; J gene: TRBJ2-7; CDR3 protein: CSANPSGRAYEQYF; CDR3 DNA: TGCAGTGCGAACCCTAGCGGGAGGGCCTACGAGCAGTACTTC
V gene: TRBV20-1; D gene: TRBD2; clone size: many; CDR3 length: 14; J gene: TRBJ2-7; CDR3 protein: CSAKTSGPSYEQYF; CDR3 DNA: TGCAGTGCTAAGACTAGCGGGCCTTCCTACGAGCAGTACTTC
V gene: TRBV30; D gene: TRBD2; clone size: many; CDR3 length: 15; J gene: TRBJ2-1; CDR3 protein: CAWRLPGRAGNEQFF; CDR3 DNA: TGTGCCTGGAGGCTGCCTGGGAGGGCGGGCAATGAGCAGTTCTTC
V gene: TRBV20-1; D gene: TRBD2; clone size: many; CDR3 length: 12; J gene: TRBJ2-7; CDR3 protein: CSASRGVYEQYF; CDR3 DNA: TGCAGTGCCAGTCGGGGGGTCTACGAGCAGTACTTC
V gene: TRBV29-1; D gene: TRBD1; clone size: many; CDR3 length: 12; J gene: TRBJ2-5; CDR3 protein: CSVVRDRETQYF; CDR3 DNA: TGCAGCGTTGTCCGGGACAGGGAGACCCAGTACTTC
V gene: TRBV7-9; D gene: .; clone size: many; CDR3 length: 13; J gene: TRBJ1-1; CDR3 protein: CASSPRDFTEAFF; CDR3 DNA: TGTGCCAGCAGCCCCAGGGATTTCACTGAAGCTTTCTTT
V gene: TRBV6-5; D gene: .; clone size: .; CDR3 length: 15; J gene: TRBJ1-4; CDR3 protein: CASSGPTVWGEKLFF; CDR3 DNA: TGTGCCAGCAGTGGTCCGACAGTGTGGGGTGAAAAACTGTTTTTT
V gene: TRBV20-1; D gene: TRBD1; clone size: many; CDR3 length: 14; J gene: TRBJ1-1; CDR3 protein: CSARDGTGGTEAFF; CDR3 DNA: TGCAGTGCTAGAGATGGGACAGGGGGCACTGAAGCTTTCTTT
V gene: TRBV20-1; D gene: .; clone size: many; CDR3 length: 15; J gene: TRBJ1-4; CDR3 protein: CSARDGTGAGEKLFF; CDR3 DNA: TGCAGTGCTAGAGATGGTACGGGGGCGGGTGAAAAACTGTTTTTT
V gene: TRBV18; D gene: .; clone size: many; CDR3 length: 16; J gene: TRBJ1-5; CDR3 protein: CASSPRGGRGNQPQHF; CDR3 DNA: TGTGCCAGCTCACCACGCGGGGGGAGAGGCAATCAGCCCCAGCATTTT